These 8 T cell receptor beta chains share one sample of origin, sequenced in a study of blood T cell repertoires in COVID-19. TCRdb's table, derived via immunoSEQ multiplex PCR, lists solely in-frame clones and lacks some. The data contain about 160,000 clones, around 85% of them seen just once; the ten biggest clones take up approximately 3.3%. Sequencing was carried out using peripheral blood. All receptors come from a human donor with acute or convalescent COVID-19. The donor label of this sample is uncertain.

The chain has TRBV6-5 and TRBJ2-2; 10 positions match TRBD1. This CDR3 region has 13 residues. Looked up from germline, CDR1 is MNHEY and CDR2 is SVGAGI. J was trimmed by 10 bases and V by 6 bases; bases with no gene match: 5. As DNA, the CDR3 is TGTGCCAGCAGGACAGGGGGCAGCCAGGAGCTGTTTTTT. Translating it yields CASRTGGSQELFF.

The chain links TRBV7-9 to TRBJ1-1; D not resolved. The CDR3 spans 12 residues. Germline CDR1 reads SEHNR; CDR2 reads FQNEAQ (reference sequence). The germline V and J ends were trimmed by 9 bases and 4 bases, with 12 bases remaining between them. The chain's CDR3 is CASSVRGTEAFF. The CDR3 DNA is TGTGCCAGTAGCGTCCGGGGCACTGAAGCTTTCTTT.

This chain connects TRBV4-3 to TRBJ2-2, with a weak D call TRBD2 (5 bases). This CDR3 has 15 amino acids. Trimming cost V 0 bases and J 5 bases, with 10 bases left between them. Looked up from germline, CDR1 is LGHNA and CDR2 is YSLEER. This CDR3 reads CASSQELGGTGELFF. CDR3 nucleotide sequence: TGCGCCAGCAGCCAAGAGCTAGGCGGGACCGGGGAGCTGTTTTTT.

The chain carries TRBV29-1 and TRBJ2-5, with unresolved D. The germline gives CDR1 SQVTM, CDR2 ANQGSEA. The CDR3 is made up of 12 amino acids. The CDR3 loop reads CSFQAAQETQYF. CDR3 nucleotides: TGCAGTTTTCAGGCCGCTCAAGAGACCCAGTACTTC.

The V and J genes are TRBV5-1 and TRBJ1-3; the D is unclear. The CDR3 is made up of 15 amino acids. Trimming stripped 4 bases from V and 2 bases from J, with 13 bases between. CDR1 SGHRS and CDR2 YFSETQ come from the germline V gene. The CDR3 DNA follows: TGCGCCAGCAGCCCCGAAGGTGGGCCTGGAAACACCATATATTTT. Translated: CASSPEGGPGNTIYF.

The J gene is TRBJ1-1, the V gene TRBV7-9, with D possibly matching TRBD1 (6 bases). V was trimmed by 8 bases and J by 1 base, leaving 14 bases between them. CDR3 length: 14 residues. Germline V gene lookup returns CDR1 SEHNR and CDR2 FQNEAQ (reference sequence). The CDR3 sequence is CASYPGAGNTEAFF. DNA for the CDR3: TGTGCCAGCTACCCAGGGGCTGGGAACACTGAAGCTTTCTTT.

V gene TRBV6-5 combines with J gene TRBJ1-5; D possibly corresponds to TRBD1 (5 bases). This CDR3 is built from 14 residues. The V gene lost 9 bases and the J gene lost 9 bases, with 21 bases spanning the gap. Looked up from germline, CDR1 is MNHEY and CDR2 is SVGAGI. CDR3 DNA sequence: TGTGCCAGGAAGTGGTTTCAGGGAATCAGGCCCCAGCATTTT. It encodes CARKWFQGIRPQHF.

This clone has a handful of counts. This chain uses TRBV15 with TRBJ2-7; 13 bases match TRBD2. The germline V gene has CDR1 LNHNV and CDR2 YYDKDF (reference sequence). This CDR3 contains 17 residues. The ends lost 3 bases at V and 2 bases at J; junction bases unmatched: 7. The CDR3 protein is CATSSWTSGGETYEQYF. Here the CDR3 DNA reads TGTGCCACCAGCAGTTGGACTAGCGGGGGTGAAACCTACGAGCAGTACTTC.